The T cell receptor (beta chain) under discussion was sequenced for a study of shared clonotypes between healthy human individuals. Notes on the study in general: Deeper or shallower sequencing was expected to change how clonotypes are shared among donors.

Germline-derived CDR1 and CDR2 are SGDLS and YYNGEE. Unmatched junction bases numbered 7, after V lost 4 bases and J lost 4 bases. This CDR3 spans 16 amino acids. Worth noting for this clone: Its specificity is unknown.

Splitting of each subset's genomic DNA was done evenly across several immunoSEQ plates. Source study methods: In the immunoSEQ data, sequences were junction-only and lacked quality scores, so filtering differed. The repertoire was sequenced with immunoSEQ multiplex PCR; TCRdb's copy has only in-frame clones and lacks some. For V, J and clone size, that table is used; D and trimming come from the DNA. Of approximately 470,000 clones in the sample, around 73% are singletons; the top ten hold 12%. The sample comprised PBMCs. The chain links TRBV9 to TRBJ2-1, with 11 nucleotides matching TRBD2. The TCR was taken from a woman between 40 and 55 years old in good health. Some clones in this sample may be carry-over from other donors' samples. DNA for the CDR3: TGTGCCAGCAGCCCCACGGGACTAGCGGCTTACAATGAGCAGTTCTTC. Residues: CASSPTGLAAYNEQFF.